Here is one TCR beta chain with its context. Germline values: CDR1 DFQATT, CDR2 SNEGSKA (reference sequence). CDR3 size: 12 residues. These data belong to a study of blood T cells in healthy people across ages. Sample-barcoded 5' priming and a J-beta primer mix drove a second PCR of about 6 to 11 cycles. MiXCR was run by TCRdb on the 5' RACE reads, yielding one entry per CDR3 protein. The sample records some 860,000 distinct CDR3 sequences, roughly three fifths being singletons. The chain joins TRBV20-1 to TRBJ2-5; D tentatively reads TRBD1 or TRBD2 (5 bases each). The J call may be mistaken, given a closer DNA end match to TRBJ2-7. This TCR came from a man aged 35-49 years in good health. Sequencing was carried out using blood. The CDR3 region has the DNA TGCAGTGCGGGCAGGGAGTCCTACGAGCAGTACTTC. The encoded protein is CSAGRESYEQYF.